These 22 T cell receptor beta chains originate from one sample sequenced in a study of cytomegalovirus exposure and HLA in healthy donors. A multiplex PCR was run with 60 Vbeta primers and 13 Jbeta primers. Generated by immunoSEQ multiplex PCR, the TCRdb table keeps only in-frame clones and is missing some. The sample consists of some 120,000 clones, more than 60% of them appearing once. The sample consisted of PBMCs. The receptors derive from a man aged 25 to 40 in good health and CMV-seronegative.

The chain links TRBV7-8 to TRBJ1-5; D unresolved. Trimming pared 3 bases from V and 3 bases from J, leaving 18 bases between. The CDR3 is 17 residues long. The germline gives CDR1 SGHVS, CDR2 FQNEAQ. CDR3 in DNA: TGTGCCAGCAGCTTTAGGTCACCCAGGTGGAACAATCAGCCCCAGCATTTT. Translating it yields CASSFRSPRWNNQPQHF.

This clone was counted only a few times. V is TRBV29-1 and J is TRBJ1-1, with 7 nucleotides matching TRBD1. This CDR3 region has 11 residues. Germline trimming cut 6 bases from V and 5 bases from J; bases unmatched to any gene: 3. Germline-derived CDR1 and CDR2 are SQVTM and ANQGSEA. CDR3 coding DNA: TGCAGCGTCACAGGGGTTACTGAAGCTTTCTTT. Its translation: CSVTGVTEAFF. Complete variable domain (other parts from reference TRBV29-1 and TRBJ1-1): SAVISQKPSRDICQRGTSLTIQCQVDSQVTMMFWYRQQPGQSLTLIATANQGSEATYESGFVIDKFPISRPNLTFSTLTVSNMSPEDSSIYLCSVTGVTEAFFGQGTRLTVV.

This clone was observed a few times. The chain links TRBV6-1 to TRBJ2-7; D is unclear. The CDR3 is 10 amino acids. Trimming shortened V by 6 bases and J by 3 bases, and 3 bases separated the two germline ends. Germline V CDR1 and CDR2: MNHNS, SASEGT. The CDR3 spells CASSHYEQYF. The DNA of the CDR3 is TGTGCCAGCAGCCACTACGAGCAGTACTTC.

The gene calls are TRBV19 and TRBJ1-1; no clear D gene. The CDR3 totals 15 residues. V shed 6 bases and J shed 2 bases, with 16 bases lying between them. Looked up from germline, CDR1 is LNHDA and CDR2 is SQIVND (reference sequence). CDR3 DNA: TGTGCCAGTAGCCGAGGAGGAGTCCCTAACACTGAAGCTTTCTTT. As protein: CASSRGGVPNTEAFF. Using reference TRBV19 and TRBJ1-1 for the parts outside the CDR3, the full variable domain is DGGITQSPKYLFRKEGQNVTLSCEQNLNHDAMYWYRQDPGQGLRLIYYSQIVNDFQKGDIAEGYSVSREKKESFPLTVTSAQKNPTAFYLCASSRGGVPNTEAFFGQGTRLTVV.

This chain uses TRBV7-9 with TRBJ2-7, with 9 bases fitting TRBD1. The CDR3 length is 14 residues. Germline V gives CDR1 SEHNR, CDR2 FQNEAQ (reference sequence). J lost 5 bases, V lost 5 bases, and 7 bases had no gene match. The CDR3 DNA sequence: TGTGCCAGCAGCCCGGGACAGGGAATCCACGAGCAGTACTTC. Residues: CASSPGQGIHEQYF.

The rearrangement uses TRBV4-1 and TRBJ1-1; a possible D gene is TRBD1 (5 bases). V shed 3 bases and J shed 1 base, with 9 bases lying between them. Germline-derived CDR1 and CDR2 are MGHRA and YSYEKL. The CDR3 has 14 residues. The CDR3 nucleotides are TGCGCCAGCAGCCAGGGGCAGAGGAACACTGAAGCTTTCTTT. Encoded protein: CASSQGQRNTEAFF.

The chain links TRBV19 to TRBJ1-5; 9 nucleotides align to TRBD1. V shed 7 bases and J 5 bases; nucleotides not matched to a gene: 9. The germline CDR1 and CDR2 sequences are LNHDA and SQIVND (reference sequence). The CDR3 runs 15 residues. The CDR3 reads CASTPDRGPHQPQHF. The DNA for the CDR3 is TGTGCCAGTACCCCGGACAGGGGCCCGCATCAGCCCCAGCATTTT.

This sequence joins TRBV7-9 and TRBJ2-2; possible D gene TRBD2, 6 bases. Trimming took 0 bases from V and 3 from J, leaving 8 bases between them. CDR3 length: 15 residues. CDR1 and CDR2 (germline): SEHNR, FQNEAQ (reference sequence). The CDR3 reads CASSLARGDTGELFF. The DNA for the CDR3 is TGTGCCAGCAGCTTAGCTCGCGGGGACACCGGGGAGCTGTTTTTT.

V gene TRBV7-9 combines with J gene TRBJ2-5; maybe TRBD1 (6 bases). The germline V gene encodes CDR1 SEHNR and CDR2 FQNEAQ (reference sequence). CDR3 size: 13 residues. V was clipped by 3 bases and J by 4 bases, with 9 bases between them. The DNA of the CDR3 is TGTGCCAGCAGCTTGGAACAGGGAGAGACCCAGTACTTC. Its protein is CASSLEQGETQYF.

The chain links TRBV11-2 to TRBJ2-2, with D unclear. The CDR3 runs 14 residues. Germline V gene data show CDR1 as SGHAT and CDR2 as FQNNGV. V lost 5 bases and J 0 bases, leaving 7 bases between the germline ends. The CDR3 coding sequence is TGTGCCAGCAGCCAGACATCGAACACCGGGGAGCTGTTTTTT. Amino acid sequence: CASSQTSNTGELFF.

The J gene is TRBJ1-5, the V gene TRBV19; D is uncertain. V lost 7 bases to trimming and J lost 4 bases, with 11 bases between them. CDR3 length equals 13 residues. Germline V gene data show CDR1 as LNHDA and CDR2 as SQIVND (reference sequence). In DNA form, the CDR3 reads TGTGCCAGTACTAGCAGGAATAATCAGCCCCAGCATTTT. Translating gives CASTSRNNQPQHF.

The chain joins TRBV4-3 to TRBJ1-2; D is undetermined. V dropped 0 bases and J dropped 1 base, with 9 bases sitting between them. Germline assignment: CDR1 LGHNA and CDR2 YSLEER. There are 15 residues in the CDR3. In DNA, the CDR3 is TGCGCCAGCAGCCAAGATCAGGCGGGTAACTATGGCTACACCTTC. This gives the protein CASSQDQAGNYGYTF.

The CDR3 DNA follows: TGTGCCAGCTCACCATCCCCCAGATACCAAGAGACCCAGTACTTC. Translation: CASSPSPRYQETQYF. The chain has TRBV18 and TRBJ2-5; no reliable D call. The V end was cut by 2 bases, the J end by 0 bases, with 10 bases between. This CDR3 has 15 residues. Germline loops: CDR1 KGHSH, CDR2 LQKENI.

This chain links TRBV28 with TRBJ1-1, with TRBD1 identical over 12 bases. Trimming cost V 8 bases and J 4 bases; bases outside gene matches: 8. This CDR3 has 15 amino acids. The germline V gene encodes CDR1 MDHEN and CDR2 SYDVKM. The CDR3 DNA reads as TGTGCCAGCTTGGGACAGGGGGCGCTTAGCACTGAAGCTTTCTTT. Residues: CASLGQGALSTEAFF.

This sequence joins TRBV16 and TRBJ1-5; a possible D gene is TRBD1 (5 bases). Germline V gene lookup returns CDR1 KGHSY and CDR2 FQNENV. The CDR3 spans 14 residues. The V gene lost 4 bases and the J gene lost 4 bases, with 11 bases spanning the gap. The CDR3 DNA follows: TGTGCCAGCAGCCCGACAAGGGGAAATCAGCCCCAGCATTTT. This sequence encodes CASSPTRGNQPQHF.

The genes are TRBV9 and TRBJ1-2, with D possibly being TRBD1 (5 bases). The CDR3 consists of 23 residues. Germline lookup yields CDR1 SGDLS and CDR2 YYNGEE. V lost 0 bases and J lost 6, with 39 bases in between. Written as DNA, the CDR3 is TGTGCCAGCAGCGTAGACTTGGGGGGACGATCCAATCCGTCGACTTCGGGTCAGGATGGCTACACCTTC. It specifies CASSVDLGGRSNPSTSGQDGYTF.

The genes are TRBV5-1 and TRBJ2-3; 9 bases match TRBD2. CDR3 size: 16 residues. Trimming removed 5 bases from V and 2 bases from J; junction bases left unmatched: 9. Germline V CDR1 and CDR2: SGHRS, YFSETQ. The CDR3 DNA sequence: TGCGCCAGCAGGTTTTTAGCGGGGGCCTTCACAGATACGCAGTATTTT. It encodes CASRFLAGAFTDTQYF.

V usage is TRBV5-4 and J usage is TRBJ1-6; D gene uncertain. The V gene lost 0 bases and the J gene lost 0 bases, with 4 bases spanning the gap. Germline-derived CDR1 and CDR2 are SGHNT and YYREEE (reference sequence). The CDR3 covers 15 residues. The chain's CDR3 is CASSLGLSYNSPLHF. The CDR3 DNA reads as TGTGCCAGCAGCTTGGGGCTCTCCTATAATTCACCCCTCCACTTT.

The gene calls are TRBV28 and TRBJ2-7; a weak D match, TRBD2 (6 bases). CDR3 size: 13 residues. With 8 bases removed from V and 7 bases from J, the gap between germline ends came to 18 bases. Germline V gene lookup returns CDR1 MDHEN and CDR2 SYDVKM. CDR3 DNA sequence: TGTGCCAGCCGCCGGGACTCCCGACGGGAGCAGTACTTC. This translates into CASRRDSRREQYF.

The J gene is TRBJ2-2, the V gene TRBV19; the match to TRBD2 covers 16 bases. CDR1 is LNHDA and CDR2 is SQIVND in the germline V gene (reference sequence). The CDR3 runs to 18 residues. V lost 5 bases, J lost 2 bases, and 5 bases stayed unmatched. The CDR3 region has the DNA TGTGCCAGTAGTTTTGGGACTAGCGGGAGGGCTAACACCGGGGAGCTGTTTTTT. This codes for CASSFGTSGRANTGELFF.

V gene TRBV28 combines with J gene TRBJ2-2; 12 positions agree with TRBD1. This CDR3 region has 16 residues. Losses at the gene ends were 6 bases for V and 7 bases for J; bases not matched to a gene: 9. Germline CDR1 is MDHEN and CDR2 is SYDVKM. The DNA of the CDR3 is TGTGCCAGCAGCCAAGCTGGGACAGGGGGCTACGGGGAGCTGTTTTTT. Its translation is CASSQAGTGGYGELFF.

The chain couples TRBV30 to TRBJ2-1, with D possibly matching TRBD2 (5 bases). The germline gives CDR1 GTSNPN, CDR2 SVGIG (reference sequence). The CDR3 loop spans 15 amino acids. The V end was cut by 4 bases, the J end by 8 bases, with 21 bases between. In DNA, the CDR3 is TGTGCCTGGACAGACGGACTTACCTCGAGCGATGAGCAGTTCTTC. Its protein product is CAWTDGLTSSDEQFF.